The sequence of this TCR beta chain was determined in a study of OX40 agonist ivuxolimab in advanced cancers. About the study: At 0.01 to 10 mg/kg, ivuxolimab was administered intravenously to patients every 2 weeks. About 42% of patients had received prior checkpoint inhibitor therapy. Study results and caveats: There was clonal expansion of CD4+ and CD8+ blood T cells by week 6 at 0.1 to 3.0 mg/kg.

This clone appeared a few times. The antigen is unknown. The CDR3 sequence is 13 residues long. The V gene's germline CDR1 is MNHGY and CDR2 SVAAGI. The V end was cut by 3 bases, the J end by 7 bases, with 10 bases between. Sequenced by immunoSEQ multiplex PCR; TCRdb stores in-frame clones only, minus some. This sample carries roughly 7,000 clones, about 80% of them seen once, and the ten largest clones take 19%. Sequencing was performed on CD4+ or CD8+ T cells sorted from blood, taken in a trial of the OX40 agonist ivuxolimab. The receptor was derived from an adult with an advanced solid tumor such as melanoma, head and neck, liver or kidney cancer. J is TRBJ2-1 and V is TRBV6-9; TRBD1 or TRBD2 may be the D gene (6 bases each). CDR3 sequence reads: CASSYGGGNEQFF. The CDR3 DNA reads TGTGCCAGCAGTTACGGGGGCGGGAATGAGCAGTTCTTC.